The clone carrying this TCR beta chain was detected a few times. Antigen unknown. General study results and limits: The TCR gene usage of tumor memory CD4+ T cells clustered together with blood and lymph node memory CD4+ cells and with lymph node naive CD4+ cells. Greatest tumor Treg TCR overlap was with tumor naive CD4+ cells.

After constant-region reverse-primer amplification, full-length variable regions underwent semi-nested PCR with Nested Universal Primer A. TCRdb called the 5' RACE reads again in MiXCR, with one record for every CDR3 protein. The sample yields around 9,000 distinct CDR3 sequences, approximately 31% seen once. Cells sorted as Tregs were CD4+, CD25+ and CD127-/low. Germline trimming cut 2 bases from V and 7 bases from J; bases unmatched to any gene: 3. The CDR3 consists of 14 residues. Per the germline V gene, CDR1 is MNHEY and CDR2 is SVGEGT. The gene calls are TRBV6-2 or TRBV6-3 and TRBJ1-4; 8 bases map to TRBD1. This TCR was sampled from a female donor with breast cancer. Sequencing input: Tregs sorted from blood. CDR3 bases: TGTGCCAGCAGTTACGGGACAGGCTCTGAAAAACTGTTTTTT. It yields the protein CASSYGTGSEKLFF.